This paragraph covers one TCR beta chain sequence. Its antigen remains unidentified. The sample originates from a study of cytomegalovirus exposure and HLA in healthy donors. Findings and caveats of the study: In an earlier analysis, in some 540 donors, most V segments appeared productive either ~87% or ~30% of the time. As was reported, the classifier diagnosed cytomegalovirus status with high specificity and sensitivity.

Vbeta (60) and Jbeta (13) primers were used in the PCR. Profiled with immunoSEQ multiplex PCR; TCRdb holds only in-frame clones, not every one. The top ten clones hold roughly 7.8% of a sample with around 150,000 clones, 75% to 85% of them seen once. Germline V gene data show CDR1 as LNHDA and CDR2 as SQIVND (reference sequence). Trimming removed 5 bases from V and 6 bases from J, with 15 bases in between. This CDR3 is 14 amino acids long. The chain is built from TRBV19 and TRBJ2-3; no clear D gene. Specimen: PBMCs. This sequence originates from a woman between 45 and 65 years old in good health and CMV-seropositive. The CDR3 nucleotides are TGTGCCAGTAGTTATAGTTTCTTCCCCGATACGCAGTATTTT. Amino acids: CASSYSFFPDTQYF.